The rows below give T cell receptor beta chains drawn from one sample of a study of T-cell reconstitution after alpha-beta-depleted transplantation in children. TCRdb re-derived calls from the PCR reads in MiXCR, one entry per CDR3 protein. The table includes about 870,000 distinct CDR3 sequences, around 15% detected once. Material: PBMCs, mostly from graft donor cells, obtained 360 days after TCRalphabeta/CD19-depleted stem cell transplant. These receptors were taken from a male patient aged 5 to 17 who had a stem cell transplant for acute lymphoblastic leukemia, so the T cells may come from the graft donor. Both conserved end residues are part of each CDR3. A D gene is named only where the DNA matches it firmly. Clone size is shown for a subset of rows, as once, few, many or a class of expanded clone.

v_call	j_call	d_call	clone_size	cdr3_aa	cdr3_nt
TRBV12-3/TRBV12-4	TRBJ2-3	-	-	CASSGQGGDTDTQYF	TGTGCCAGCAGTGGCCAGGGAGGTGATACAGATACGCAGTATTTT
TRBV11-2	TRBJ2-7	-	few	CASSSVGARGNEQYF	TGTGCCAGCAGCTCCGTCGGGGCCCGAGGGAACGAGCAGTACTTC
TRBV20-1	TRBJ1-1	-	few	CSPNLPGGTVTEAFF	TGCAGCCCCAACCTCCCGGGGGGCACGGTCACTGAAGCTTTCTTT
TRBV6-5	TRBJ1-1	-	-	CASSYSWGRGATEAFF	TGTGCCAGCAGTTACTCGTGGGGGCGAGGGGCCACTGAAGCTTTCTTT
TRBV11-2	TRBJ2-1	-	-	CASSLRLESFNEQFF	TGTGCCAGCAGCTTAAGACTAGAAAGCTTCAATGAGCAGTTCTTC
TRBV21-1	TRBJ2-7	-	few	CASSTDQRSYEQYF	TGTGCCAGCAGCACCGATCAGAGGAGCTACGAGCAGTACTTC
TRBV9	TRBJ2-1	-	few	CASSVAERPGTYYNEQFF	TGTGCCAGCAGCGTAGCGGAGCGGCCCGGGACATACTACAATGAGCAGTTCTTC
TRBV18	TRBJ1-5	-	-	CASSPLDSSNQPQHF	TGTGCCAGCTCACCGCTAGACAGCAGCAATCAGCCCCAGCATTTT
TRBV4-1	TRBJ1-4	-	once	CASRFPGHSRRELFF	TGCGCCAGCAGGTTTCCGGGACACTCGCGCCGTGAACTGTTTTTT
TRBV9	TRBJ2-1	TRBD2	-	CASSVGLAVRYNEQFF	TGTGCCAGCAGCGTAGGACTAGCGGTTCGATACAATGAGCAGTTCTTC
TRBV9	TRBJ2-2	-	-	CASSVAGDLRNTGELFF	TGTGCCAGCAGCGTAGCAGGGGACCTTAGGAACACCGGGGAGCTGTTTTTT
TRBV20-1	TRBJ2-7	TRBD2	-	CSASPLAGANYEQYF	TGCAGTGCTTCCCCGTTAGCGGGAGCAAACTACGAGCAGTACTTC
TRBV5-6	TRBJ2-2	-	many	CASSFRGELFF	TGTGCCAGCAGCTTCCGTGGGGAGCTGTTTTTT
TRBV27	TRBJ1-2	-	many	CASSPRQGYYGYTF	TGTGCCAGCAGTCCCAGACAAGGGTACTATGGCTACACCTTC
TRBV11-2	TRBJ1-2	TRBD1	-	CASSSGSGGTVGVGYTF	TGTGCCAGCAGCTCCGGTTCTGGCGGGACAGTTGGGGTCGGCTACACCTTC
TRBV5-1	TRBJ2-7	-	-	CASRSDYEQYF	TGCGCCAGCAGGTCGGACTACGAGCAGTACTTC
TRBV14	TRBJ2-3	TRBD2	many	CASSFDTSGITDTQYF	TGTGCCAGCAGTTTCGATACTAGCGGGATAACAGATACGCAGTATTTT
TRBV29-1	TRBJ1-1	-	-	CSVRYGALNTEAFF	TGCAGCGTTCGCTATGGGGCCTTGAACACTGAAGCTTTCTTT
TRBV6-2/TRBV6-3	TRBJ2-5	-	few	CASSHPNQETQYF	TGTGCCAGCAGCCATCCCAATCAAGAGACCCAGTACTTC
TRBV3-1	TRBJ2-7	TRBD2	-	CASSQDSGTSATYEQYF	TGTGCCAGCAGCCAAGATAGCGGGACTAGCGCCACCTACGAGCAGTACTTC
TRBV4-1	TRBJ2-3	TRBD1	few	CASSQHGQVRGDTQYF	TGCGCCAGCAGCCAGCACGGACAGGTCCGTGGAGATACGCAGTATTTT
TRBV27	TRBJ2-1	TRBD1	-	CASKEGQGWNEQFF	TGTGCCAGCAAGGAGGGACAGGGCTGGAATGAGCAGTTCTTC
TRBV20-1	TRBJ1-2	-	-	CSALPGQGYGYTF	TGCAGTGCCCTACCGGGACAAGGGTATGGCTACACCTTC
TRBV3-1	TRBJ2-7	-	few	CASSQQTAWDPRSYEQYF	TGTGCCAGCAGCCAACAAACCGCCTGGGACCCGCGCTCCTACGAGCAGTACTTC
TRBV29-1	TRBJ2-7	TRBD1	few	CSVAGVRDRAAYEQYF	TGCAGCGTTGCGGGGGTTAGGGACAGGGCGGCCTACGAGCAGTACTTC
TRBV5-1	TRBJ2-7	TRBD2	-	CASSFKRENYEQYF	TGCGCCAGCAGCTTCAAGCGGGAGAACTACGAGCAGTACTTC
TRBV7-3	TRBJ2-1	-	many	CASSPSLVHEQFF	TGTGCCAGCAGCCCCAGCCTTGTCCATGAGCAGTTCTTC
TRBV29-1	TRBJ2-7	-	few	CSLYEQYF	TGCAGCCTCTACGAGCAGTACTTC
TRBV12-3/TRBV12-4	TRBJ1-5	-	-	CASSHMTGQPQHF	TGTGCCAGCAGTCATATGACAGGTCAGCCCCAGCATTTT
TRBV29-1	TRBJ2-7	-	many	CSAKTYEQYF	TGCAGCGCCAAGACCTACGAGCAGTACTTC
TRBV5-6	TRBJ2-2	TRBD1	few	CASSLGLGQGSSGELFF	TGTGCCAGCAGCTTGGGGCTGGGACAGGGAAGTTCGGGGGAGCTGTTTTTT
TRBV6-5	TRBJ2-7	TRBD1	-	CASSYVVRGPYEQYF	TGTGCCAGCAGTTACGTGGTCAGGGGGCCCTACGAGCAGTACTTC
TRBV12-3/TRBV12-4	TRBJ2-1	-	-	CASSSSAWGYNVQFF	TGTGCCAGCAGTTCTTCAGCATGGGGCTACAATGTGCAGTTCTTC
TRBV20-1	TRBJ2-1	TRBD2	-	CSARDRRWTSGRREQFF	TGCAGTGCTAGAGATCGGAGGTGGACTAGCGGGAGACGCGAGCAGTTCTTC
TRBV20-1	TRBJ1-5	-	many	CSARGGRAQVYSNQPQHF	TGCAGTGCTAGAGGAGGAAGGGCCCAAGTTTATAGCAATCAGCCCCAGCATTTT
TRBV24-1	TRBJ1-1	-	-	CATSDLPPSTEAFF	TGTGCCACCAGTGATTTGCCCCCCAGCACTGAAGCTTTCTTT
TRBV21-1	TRBJ1-1	-	few	CASSKVTANTEAFF	TGTGCCAGCAGCAAAGTAACAGCGAACACTGAAGCTTTCTTT